These 20 T cell receptor beta chains came from one sample sequenced in a study of blood T cell repertoires in COVID-19. Sequencing used immunoSEQ multiplex PCR; TCRdb keeps in-frame clones, though not all of them. The data contain 200,000 to 300,000 clones, around 85% of them singletons. The sample was peripheral blood. The receptors derive from a man older than 75 with acute or convalescent COVID-19.

The chain employs TRBV5-1 and TRBJ2-5; TRBD1 matches 8 bases. The V gene end was trimmed by 3 bases and the J gene end by 4 bases; junction bases not matched to a gene: 5. This CDR3 is built from 14 residues. Germline V gene sequence: CDR1 SGHRS, CDR2 YFSETQ. The CDR3 is CASSYPDRVETQYF. CDR3 nucleotide sequence: TGCGCCAGCAGCTATCCGGACAGGGTAGAGACCCAGTACTTC.

Worth noting for this clone: This sample includes further DNA sequences coding for the same CDR3. The rearrangement uses TRBV6-5 and TRBJ2-3; TRBD2 matches at 7 bases. Trimming took 0 bases from V and 6 from J; bases not matched to a gene: 6. The CDR3 spans 15 residues. CDR1 MNHEY and CDR2 SVGAGI come from the germline V gene. CDR3 protein: CASSYSGGGGDTQYF. DNA for the CDR3: TGTGCCAGCAGTTACTCGGGCGGGGGAGGGGATACGCAGTATTTT.

V is TRBV2 and J is TRBJ2-5; perhaps TRBD2 as D (6 bases). The germline V gene has CDR1 SNHLY and CDR2 FYNNEI. CDR3 length: 15 residues. Trimming cost V 4 bases and J 1 base, with 13 bases left between them. CDR3 region: CASSGQRVLQETQYF. CDR3 nucleotides: TGTGCCAGCAGTGGACAGCGGGTACTCCAAGAGACCCAGTACTTC.

This chain uses TRBV19 with TRBJ2-7; 9 bases are a match to TRBD1. Germline CDR1 is LNHDA and CDR2 is SQIVND (reference sequence). The junction had 11 bases not matched to a gene; V was cut back by 3 bases and J by 5 bases. The CDR3 has 16 amino acids. The CDR3 loop reads CASSIFPGQGNHEQYF. For the CDR3, the DNA is TGTGCCAGTAGTATTTTTCCGGGACAGGGTAACCACGAGCAGTACTTC.

The rearrangement uses TRBV6-6 and TRBJ2-7; the D gene is possibly TRBD1 (8 bases). Trimming stripped 5 bases from V and 4 bases from J, with 18 bases between. Germline loops: CDR1 MNHNY, CDR2 SVGAGI (reference sequence). CDR3 length equals 15 residues. The chain's CDR3 is CASSLNRGGRYEQYF. CDR3 sequence (DNA): TGTGCCAGCAGTCTAAACAGGGGGGGGAGGTACGAGCAGTACTTC.

The rearrangement uses TRBV21-1 and TRBJ2-4; the D call TRBD2 from the table was never checked on the DNA. TRBV21-1 corresponds to a pseudogene. This CDR3 comprises 21 residues. DNA of the CDR3: TGTGCCAGCAGCAAAGCGCTTTGCAAGGGCAGCGGGAGGGAAGCCAAAAACATTCAGTACTTC. Amino acid sequence: CASSKALCKGSGREAKNIQYF.

The V gene is TRBV7-8, the J gene TRBJ2-2; possible D gene TRBD1, 5 bases. Trimming shortened V by 5 bases and J by 3 bases, and 13 bases separated the two germline ends. This CDR3 contains 15 residues. Per germline, CDR1 SGHVS and CDR2 FQNEAQ. The CDR3 sequence: CASSPRRAHTGELFF. CDR3 in DNA: TGTGCCAGCAGCCCCCGCAGGGCTCACACCGGGGAGCTGTTTTTT.

The rearrangement uses TRBV5-8 and TRBJ1-2; 8 bases fit TRBD1. Germline loops: CDR1 SGHTS, CDR2 YDEGEE. V trimming: 4 bases; J trimming: 8 bases; junction bases outside the gene matches: 19. This CDR3 has 17 amino acids. The CDR3, as DNA: TGTGCCAGCAGCCGTCCCCCGGGACAGGCTCCCGCCTGGGGCTACACCTTC. It is translated as CASSRPPGQAPAWGYTF.

The chain employs TRBV18 and TRBJ1-4; TRBD1 is a possible D gene (5 bases). The CDR3 is 15 amino acids. Trimming left V 1 base short and J 3 bases short, with 9 bases between. Germline V gene sequence: CDR1 KGHSH, CDR2 LQKENI. The CDR3 region has the DNA TGTGCCAGCTCACCACAGGGGAGGGCTAATGAAAAACTGTTTTTT. Residues: CASSPQGRANEKLFF.

The chain employs TRBV2 and TRBJ1-5; D not certain. Germline V CDR1 and CDR2: SNHLY, FYNNEI. This CDR3 contains 14 residues. Trimming stripped 11 bases from V and 1 base from J, with 15 bases between. The CDR3 DNA is TGTGCCTCTAGCTGGGGAAGGAGCAATCAGCCCCAGCATTTT. Protein product: CASSWGRSNQPQHF.

CDR3 sequence reads: CASSEPRGATTEAFF. CDR3 in DNA: TGTGCCAGTAGTGAGCCTCGGGGGGCGACCACTGAAGCTTTCTTT. The chain couples TRBV19 to TRBJ1-1, with D perhaps TRBD1 (6 bases). The CDR3 spans 15 residues. The V gene lost 5 bases and the J gene lost 4 bases, with 17 bases spanning the gap. Germline CDR1 reads LNHDA; CDR2 reads SQIVND (reference sequence).

The chain is built from TRBV7-2 and TRBJ2-7; tentatively, D is TRBD2 (5 bases). The germline V and J ends were trimmed by 2 bases and 1 base, with 12 bases remaining between them. Germline loops: CDR1 SGHTA, CDR2 FQGNSA. The CDR3 has 15 amino acids. CDR3 protein: CASSLMAGPSYEQYF. DNA of the CDR3: TGTGCCAGCAGCTTAATGGCGGGTCCTTCCTACGAGCAGTACTTC.

V usage is TRBV2 and J usage is TRBJ2-7; 12 bases fit TRBD1. The germline V gene has CDR1 SNHLY and CDR2 FYNNEI. V was clipped by 8 bases and J by 6 bases; unmatched bases: 5. The CDR3 length is 13 residues. The CDR3 DNA sequence: TGTGCCAGCCAGGGACAGGGGGCGGGCGAGCAGTACTTC. This gives the protein CASQGQGAGEQYF.

The chain carries TRBV4-1 and TRBJ2-2; 7 bases line up with TRBD1. Germline loops: CDR1 MGHRA, CDR2 YSYEKL. This CDR3 is built from 15 residues. V lost 0 bases, J lost 7 bases, and 5 bases stayed unmatched. CDR3 protein: CASSQDSRGYGELFF. CDR3 DNA sequence: TGCGCCAGCAGCCAAGATTCCAGGGGGTACGGGGAGCTGTTTTTT.

This sequence joins TRBV7-9 and TRBJ2-7, with 10 positions matching TRBD1. There are 16 residues in the CDR3. Germline V gene sequence: CDR1 SEHNR, CDR2 FQNEAQ (reference sequence). Trimming removed 5 bases from V and 5 bases from J; junction bases left unmatched: 12. Here the CDR3 reads CASSPTPDRGRDEQYF. DNA for the CDR3: TGTGCCAGCAGCCCCACCCCCGACAGGGGGCGCGACGAGCAGTACTTC.

This clone has just one count. CDR3 nucleotide sequence: TGTGCCAGCAGTTTACAACAGGGGGACACTGAAGCTTTCTTT. Amino acid sequence: CASSLQQGDTEAFF. The rearrangement joins TRBV28 to TRBJ1-1; 8 bases map to TRBD1. The germline V gene encodes CDR1 MDHEN and CDR2 SYDVKM. V shed 2 bases, J shed 3 bases, and the junction held 2 bases outside the gene matches. This CDR3 comprises 14 residues.

The chain links TRBV24-1 to TRBJ2-7; D gene uncertain. Germline values: CDR1 KGHDR, CDR2 SFDVKD. Trimming pared 12 bases from V and 8 bases from J, leaving 16 bases between. The CDR3 covers 11 residues. The CDR3 DNA sequence: TGTGCCGTCCTAGACCCGGTAAAGCAGTACTTC. Encoded protein: CAVLDPVKQYF.

V and J are TRBV18 and TRBJ1-1; 11 bases align to TRBD1. The CDR3 is 16 residues long. Unmatched junction bases numbered 6, after V lost 6 bases and J lost 0 bases. Per the germline V gene, CDR1 is KGHSH and CDR2 is LQKENI. This chain's CDR3 is CASSHGQGALNTEAFF. CDR3 sequence (DNA): TGTGCCAGCTCCCATGGACAGGGGGCCTTGAACACTGAAGCTTTCTTT.

This clone was detected once. The chain is built from TRBV4-2 and TRBJ2-1; TRBD1 aligns across 9 bases. Germline loops: CDR1 LGHNA, CDR2 YNFKEQ. This CDR3 spans 15 amino acids. The ends lost 1 base at V and 7 bases at J; junction bases unmatched: 5. The CDR3 here is CASSQAGQGRNEQFF. CDR3 coding DNA: TGTGCCAGCAGCCAAGCGGGACAGGGCAGGAATGAGCAGTTCTTC.

The CDR3 DNA reads TGTGCCTGGAGCCCCGGGACTTTCCAAGAGACCCAGTACTTC. This encodes CAWSPGTFQETQYF. The chain has TRBV30 and TRBJ2-5, with D possibly being TRBD2 (6 bases). Between the trimmed V and J ends, which lost 3 bases and 1 base, there was a span of 12 bases. The CDR3 is made up of 14 amino acids. Germline V lookup: CDR1 GTSNPN, CDR2 SVGIG (reference sequence).